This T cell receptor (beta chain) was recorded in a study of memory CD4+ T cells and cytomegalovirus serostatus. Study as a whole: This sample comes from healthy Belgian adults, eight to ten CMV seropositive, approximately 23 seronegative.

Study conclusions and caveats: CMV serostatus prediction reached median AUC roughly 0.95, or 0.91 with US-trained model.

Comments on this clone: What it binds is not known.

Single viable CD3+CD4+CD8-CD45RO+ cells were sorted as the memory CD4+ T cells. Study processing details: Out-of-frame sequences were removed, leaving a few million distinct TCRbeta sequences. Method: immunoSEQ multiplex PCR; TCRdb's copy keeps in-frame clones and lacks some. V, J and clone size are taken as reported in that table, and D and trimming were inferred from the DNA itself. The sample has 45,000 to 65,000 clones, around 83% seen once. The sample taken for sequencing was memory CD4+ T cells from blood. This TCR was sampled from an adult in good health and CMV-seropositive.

The CDR3 nucleotides read TGTGCCAGCAGTTACTCGAGGTCCAGCTACGAGCAGTACTTC. Protein: CASSYSRSSYEQYF. The chain joins TRBV6-6 to TRBJ2-7; the D is unclear. CDR3 length equals 14 residues. V lost 0 bases to trimming and J lost 3 bases, with 9 bases between them. Germline V gene lookup returns CDR1 MNHNY and CDR2 SVGAGI (reference sequence).